These T cell receptor beta chains were read from a single sample in a study of T cell responses to AZD1222 COVID-19 vaccine. Produced via immunoSEQ multiplex PCR; TCRdb's table is partial and in-frame only. In the table there are about 130,000 clones, 85% to 95% of which are singletons. The sequenced sample was peripheral blood, obtained on day 0 of AZD1222 vaccination. These TCRs come from an adult in good health. Both conserved end residues are part of each CDR3. D genes are given only for firm matches. Size is stated for part of the rows, as once, few or many counts, or as a class when the clone is expanded.

J: TRBJ1-2
V: TRBV20-1
D: -
size: -
DNA: TGCAGTGCTAGATCCATGGGGTTTGACACCTTC
CDR3: CSARSMGFDTF

J: TRBJ1-2
V: TRBV18
D: -
size: -
DNA: TGTGCCAGCTCACCCGAGGGGGGAGACTATGGCTACACCTTC
CDR3: CASSPEGGDYGYTF

J: TRBJ1-1
V: TRBV5-6
D: -
size: -
DNA: TGTGCCAGCAGCTTGCCGTTAGGGGGTACTGAAGCTTTCTTT
CDR3: CASSLPLGGTEAFF

J: TRBJ1-2
V: TRBV6-6
D: -
size: -
DNA: TGTGCCAGCAGTTACTTTCCCAGCAAAGCTAACTATGGCTACACCTTC
CDR3: CASSYFPSKANYGYTF

J: TRBJ2-5
V: TRBV6-5
D: -
size: once
DNA: TGTGCCAGCAGCCTTCGACAGTTGGGAGAGACCCAGTACTTC
CDR3: CASSLRQLGETQYF

J: TRBJ2-3
V: TRBV5-6
D: -
size: -
DNA: TGTGCCAGCAGCTTCCTTCTGGGCTCCCCCGCGCCGGGCACAGATACGCAGTATTTT
CDR3: CASSFLLGSPAPGTDTQYF

J: TRBJ2-2
V: TRBV6-5
D: TRBD1
size: -
DNA: TGTGCCAGCAGCTGGGACAGGGAGACCGGGGAGCTGTTTTTT
CDR3: CASSWDRETGELFF

J: TRBJ1-6
V: TRBV4-3
D: -
size: -
DNA: TGCGCCAGCAGCCAAGTGGTCAATTCACCCCTCCACTTT
CDR3: CASSQVVNSPLHF

J: TRBJ1-1
V: TRBV27
D: -
size: -
DNA: TGTGCCAGCAGTCCGGACAGAGTGAACACTGAAGCTTTCTTT
CDR3: CASSPDRVNTEAFF

J: TRBJ1-1
V: TRBV19
D: TRBD1
size: -
DNA: TGTGCCAGTAGTGTATCCGGGACAGGGGGCCCTGAAGCTTTCTTT
CDR3: CASSVSGTGGPEAFF

J: TRBJ2-7
V: TRBV28
D: -
size: once
DNA: TGTGCCAGCAGTTTATATAGTCAGGGGTCGAAGCAGTACTTC
CDR3: CASSLYSQGSKQYF